The 3 T cell receptor beta chains listed next were all sequenced from one sample in a study of T cell responses to AZD1222 COVID-19 vaccine. The data were produced by immunoSEQ multiplex PCR, yet TCRdb's version contains in-frame clones alone and is incomplete. Of 55,000 to 75,000 clones listed, 85% are singletons. Sample: peripheral blood, taken on day 0 of AZD1222 vaccination. These receptor sequences come from an adult in good health.

In its sample, this clone was seen once. The chain has TRBV25-1 and TRBJ1-2; D is unresolved. The V gene's germline CDR1 is MGHDK and CDR2 SYGVNS. This CDR3 has 10 amino acids. The V end lost 8 bases, the J end lost 3 bases, and 4 bases lay between the germline ends. In DNA, the CDR3 is TGTGCCAGCTACGACTATGGCTACACCTTC. It codes for CASYDYGYTF.

The rearrangement links TRBV6-5 to TRBJ1-5, with D hard to call. The CDR3 runs to 12 residues. V shed 7 bases and J shed 1 base, with 5 bases lying between them. Per germline, CDR1 MNHEY and CDR2 SVGAGI. The CDR3 is CASKDSNQPQHF. CDR3 bases: TGTGCCAGCAAGGACAGCAATCAGCCCCAGCATTTT.

The CDR3 here is CAWSVFRGEQYF. The CDR3 DNA sequence: TGTGCCTGGAGTGTATTCCGCGGCGAGCAGTACTTC. The rearrangement joins TRBV30 to TRBJ2-7; D not certain. Germline CDR1 and CDR2: GTSNPN and SVGIG (reference sequence). The CDR3 contains 12 residues. V lost 0 bases and J lost 6, with 9 bases in between.